The 3 T cell receptor beta chains reported below all come from one sample, sequenced in a study of cytomegalovirus exposure and HLA in healthy donors. The PCR was carried out with 60 Vbeta primers and 13 Jbeta primers. The assay was immunoSEQ multiplex PCR, and TCRdb's table has in-frame clones only and misses some. The sample records some 150,000 clones, about 72% being singletons. The sample comprised PBMCs. Receptors originate from a male donor in good health and CMV-seronegative.

J is TRBJ2-7 and V is TRBV6-1, with D hard to call. The CDR3 contains 16 residues. CDR1 and CDR2 from the germline V gene are MNHNS and SASEGT. The germline V and J ends were trimmed by 0 bases and 2 bases, with 14 bases remaining between them. CDR3 coding DNA: TGTGCCAGCAGTGAAGCCCCCAGCAGGATTACCTACGAGCAGTACTTC. This codes for CASSEAPSRITYEQYF.

This chain uses TRBV30 with TRBJ1-5, with D maybe TRBD1 (5 bases). The V end lost 3 bases, the J end lost 6 bases, and 15 bases lay between the germline ends. CDR3 length: 14 residues. Germline loops: CDR1 GTSNPN, CDR2 SVGIG (reference sequence). CDR3 loop: CAWSQGGSGQPQHF. The CDR3 DNA follows: TGTGCCTGGAGCCAGGGAGGGTCGGGTCAGCCCCAGCATTTT.

The chain employs TRBV25-1 and TRBJ1-2, with TRBD1 identical over 7 bases. V trimming: 4 bases; J trimming: 3 bases; junction bases outside the gene matches: 5. The germline CDR1 and CDR2 sequences are MGHDK and SYGVNS. This CDR3 has 14 residues. The CDR3 is CASSGPGGDYGYTF. In DNA form, the CDR3 reads TGTGCCAGCAGTGGGCCAGGGGGAGACTATGGCTACACCTTC.